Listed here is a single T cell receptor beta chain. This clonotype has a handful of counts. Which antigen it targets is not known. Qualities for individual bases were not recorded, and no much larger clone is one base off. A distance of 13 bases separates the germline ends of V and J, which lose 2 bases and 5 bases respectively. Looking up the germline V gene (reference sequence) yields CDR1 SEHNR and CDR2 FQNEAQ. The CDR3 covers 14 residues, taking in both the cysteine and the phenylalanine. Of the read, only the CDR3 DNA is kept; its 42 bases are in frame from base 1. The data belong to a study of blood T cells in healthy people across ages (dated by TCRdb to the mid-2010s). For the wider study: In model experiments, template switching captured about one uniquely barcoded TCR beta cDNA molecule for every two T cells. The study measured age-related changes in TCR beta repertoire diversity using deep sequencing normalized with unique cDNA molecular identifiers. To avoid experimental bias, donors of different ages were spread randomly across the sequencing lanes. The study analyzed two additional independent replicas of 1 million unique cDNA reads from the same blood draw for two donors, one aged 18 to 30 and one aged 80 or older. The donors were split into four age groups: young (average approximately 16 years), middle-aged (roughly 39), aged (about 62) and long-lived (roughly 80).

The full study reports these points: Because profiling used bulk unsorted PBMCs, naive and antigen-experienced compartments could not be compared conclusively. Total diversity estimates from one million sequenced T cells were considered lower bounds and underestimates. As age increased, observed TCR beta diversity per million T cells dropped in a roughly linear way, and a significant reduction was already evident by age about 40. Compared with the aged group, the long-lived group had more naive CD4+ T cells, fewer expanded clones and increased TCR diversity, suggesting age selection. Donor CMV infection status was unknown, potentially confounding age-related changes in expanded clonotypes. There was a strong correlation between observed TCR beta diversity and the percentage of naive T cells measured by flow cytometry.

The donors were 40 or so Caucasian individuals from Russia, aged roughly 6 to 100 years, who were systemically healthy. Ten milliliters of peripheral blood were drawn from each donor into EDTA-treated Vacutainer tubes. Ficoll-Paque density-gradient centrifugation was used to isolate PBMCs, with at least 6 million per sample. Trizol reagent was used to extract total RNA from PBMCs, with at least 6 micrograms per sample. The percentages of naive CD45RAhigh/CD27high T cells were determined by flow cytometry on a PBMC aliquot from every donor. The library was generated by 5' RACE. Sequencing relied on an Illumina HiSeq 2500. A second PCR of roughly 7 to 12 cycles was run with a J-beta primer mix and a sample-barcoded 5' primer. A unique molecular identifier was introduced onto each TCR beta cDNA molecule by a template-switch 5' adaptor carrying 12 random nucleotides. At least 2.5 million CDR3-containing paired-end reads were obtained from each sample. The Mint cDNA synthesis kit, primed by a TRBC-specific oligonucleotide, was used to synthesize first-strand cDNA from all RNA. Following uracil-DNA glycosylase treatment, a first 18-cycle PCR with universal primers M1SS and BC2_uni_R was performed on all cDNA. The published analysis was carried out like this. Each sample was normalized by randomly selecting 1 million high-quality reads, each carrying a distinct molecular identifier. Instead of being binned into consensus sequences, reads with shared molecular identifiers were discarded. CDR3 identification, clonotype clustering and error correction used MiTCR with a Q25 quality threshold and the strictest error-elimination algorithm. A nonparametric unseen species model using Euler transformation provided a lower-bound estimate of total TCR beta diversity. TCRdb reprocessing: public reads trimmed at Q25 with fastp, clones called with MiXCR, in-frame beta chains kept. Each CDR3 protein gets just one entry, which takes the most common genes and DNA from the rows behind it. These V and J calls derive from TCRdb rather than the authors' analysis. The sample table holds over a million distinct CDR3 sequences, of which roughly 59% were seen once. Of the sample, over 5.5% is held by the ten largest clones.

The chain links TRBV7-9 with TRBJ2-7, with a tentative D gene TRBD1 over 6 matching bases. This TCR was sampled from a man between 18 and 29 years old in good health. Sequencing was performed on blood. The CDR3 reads CASSLIEQGDEQYF. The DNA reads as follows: TGTGCCAGCAGCTTAATCGAACAGGGCGACGAGCAGTACTTC.